This is a list of T cell receptor beta chains from one sample in a study of T cell changes during pregnancy in multiple sclerosis. Sequencing used immunoSEQ multiplex PCR; TCRdb keeps in-frame clones, though not all of them. The sample gives 40,000 to 50,000 clones, roughly 89% of which show up once; 1.2% is in the top ten. The sequencing here drew on CD4+ T cells from peripheral blood mononuclear cells, taken in the first trimester of pregnancy. The source is a female donor with multiple sclerosis, enrolled in a pregnancy study. Both conserved end residues are part of each CDR3. The D gene is left open where the match is weak. The size field is filled for only some rows; it gives once, few, many or a size class.

cdr3_nt cdr3_aa j_call v_call clone_size d_call
TGTGCCAGCAGCCAATCCCGACAGGGGTCATCGGAGACCCAGTACTTC CASSQSRQGSSETQYF TRBJ2-5 TRBV7-2 NA TRBD1
TGTGCCAGCAGCTCTCAGGGGGCGCGAGCTTTCTTT CASSSQGARAFF TRBJ1-1 TRBV11-2 NA TRBD1
TGTGCCAGCAGCTTGGTAAGGACAGGGTGGGTCACTGAAACTTTCTTT CASSLVRTGWVTETFF TRBJ1-1 TRBV5-6 NA TRBD1
TGTGCCAGCAGCCAAGAATCAGGAGGGGGCTTAGCTTTCTTT CASSQESGGGLAFF TRBJ1-1 TRBV4-2 NA TRBD1
TGTGCCAGCAGTGAAGAGACAGGGAACACTGAAGCTTTCTTT CASSEETGNTEAFF TRBJ1-1 TRBV6-1 few NA
TGTGCCAGCAGCAAAGGCCAGGGCAGCACAGATACGCAGTATTTT CASSKGQGSTDTQYF TRBJ2-3 TRBV11-2 NA NA
TGTGCCAGCAGTGAAAGGTCCGACAGCGAAGCTTTCTTT CASSERSDSEAFF TRBJ1-1 TRBV6-1 once NA
TGCAGCGTTGGAGAAGGGGGAGATACGCAGTATTTT CSVGEGGDTQYF TRBJ2-3 TRBV29-1 few NA
TGTGCCAGTAGTACGGACAGGGCAAACTATGGCTACACCTTC CASSTDRANYGYTF TRBJ1-2 TRBV19 NA TRBD1
TGTGCCAGCAGCTTGACAGGGGGCGACCATGGCTACACCTTC CASSLTGGDHGYTF TRBJ1-2 TRBV5-4 NA TRBD1